A selection of T cell receptor beta chains follows, all from one sample in a study of T-cell memory formation after mild COVID-19. TCRdb independently ran MiXCR on the 5' RACE reads; one entry per CDR3 protein. The data hold around 400,000 distinct CDR3 sequences, with approximately 24% observed a single time. The sample was PBMCs or a T cell subset sorted from them (not recorded which). All receptors derive from an adult woman who had mild COVID-19 (a few samples of this study predate the infection). Cell type and time point are not known. CDR3s include the opening cysteine and the closing phenylalanine or tryptophan. D genes are given only for firm matches.

CASLLQGANTEAFF,TRBV12-3/TRBV12-4,TRBD1,TRBJ1-1
CASSPKGGQSTEAFF,TRBV7-9,TRBD1,TRBJ1-1
CASSLMGSEETQYF,TRBV7-3,.,TRBJ2-5
CASSYLGTGGDYGYTF,TRBV6-5,TRBD1,TRBJ1-2
CASSGRQGVLDTQYF,TRBV5-5,TRBD1,TRBJ2-3
CASRDRGSTEAFF,TRBV7-9,TRBD1,TRBJ1-1
CASSLGGDVHEQYF,TRBV12-3/TRBV12-4,.,TRBJ2-7
CASSLDTAYGYTF,TRBV12-3/TRBV12-4,.,TRBJ1-2
CASSVEGDTQYF,TRBV9,.,TRBJ2-3
CASERQGSYEQYF,TRBV12-3/TRBV12-4,TRBD1,TRBJ2-7
CSVERSGTGGYNEQFF,TRBV29-1,TRBD1,TRBJ2-1
CASSMATYTEAFF,TRBV21-1,.,TRBJ1-1
CASSQEVGTDTQYF,TRBV3-1,.,TRBJ2-3
CASSLYVGRATNEKLFF,TRBV5-1,.,TRBJ1-4
CSVGPGNTEAFF,TRBV29-1,.,TRBJ1-1
CASSSGQVGLDGYTF,TRBV5-5,TRBD1,TRBJ1-2
CASSLVRGPNEKLFF,TRBV12-3/TRBV12-4,TRBD1,TRBJ1-4
CASSYQLGNTEAFF,TRBV7-9,.,TRBJ1-1
CASSEGPGTPDSPLHF,TRBV2,.,TRBJ1-6
CASPGGIQPQHF,TRBV7-2,TRBD1,TRBJ1-5
CASSLVPETQYF,TRBV12-3/TRBV12-4,.,TRBJ2-5
CASSPHPGTSGDEQFF,TRBV11-2,TRBD2,TRBJ2-1
CSVEGQVEQYF,TRBV29-1,TRBD1,TRBJ2-7
CASSVVQDSYEQYF,TRBV9,.,TRBJ2-7
CSVWTSGRGNYEQYF,TRBV29-1,TRBD2,TRBJ2-7
CASSLSLSGLLYEQYF,TRBV5-5,TRBD2,TRBJ2-7
CASSLARERLATSYNEQFF,TRBV5-1,TRBD2,TRBJ2-1